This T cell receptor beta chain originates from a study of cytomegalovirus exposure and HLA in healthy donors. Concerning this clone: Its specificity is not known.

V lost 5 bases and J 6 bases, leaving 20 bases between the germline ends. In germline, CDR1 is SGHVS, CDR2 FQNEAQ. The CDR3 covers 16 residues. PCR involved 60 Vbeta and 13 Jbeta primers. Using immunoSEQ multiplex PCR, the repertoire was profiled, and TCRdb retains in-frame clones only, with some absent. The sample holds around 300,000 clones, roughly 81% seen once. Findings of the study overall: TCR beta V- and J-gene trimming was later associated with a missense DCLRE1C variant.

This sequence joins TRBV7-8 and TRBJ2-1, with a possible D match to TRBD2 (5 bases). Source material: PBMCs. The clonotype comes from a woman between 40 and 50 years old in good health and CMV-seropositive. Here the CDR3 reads CASSTQKLTRVNEQFF. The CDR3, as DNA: TGTGCCAGCAGCACACAAAAATTAACTAGGGTCAATGAGCAGTTCTTC.